Shown below are 16 T cell receptor beta chains from a single sample sequenced in a study of T cells in Graves' hyperthyroidism and ophthalmopathy. Using RNA transcripts as the source, TCR beta CDR3 regions were amplified. HTBI primers were employed in a first-round RT-PCR of the TCR CDR3. Via MiXCR, TCRdb re-called the multiplex PCR reads, giving one row per CDR3 protein. The data hold some 320,000 distinct CDR3 sequences, with about 13% observed a single time. Sample: blood. Receptor source: a woman aged 40 to 50 with Graves' ophthalmopathy.

At least ten counts were recorded for this clonotype. The chain recombines TRBV24-1 with TRBJ1-1; unclear D gene. CDR3 length: 12 residues. Germline lookup yields CDR1 KGHDR and CDR2 SFDVKD. V shed 4 bases and J shed 1 base, with 3 bases lying between them. The CDR3 coding sequence is TGTGCCACCAGTGACCCGAACACTGAAGCTTTCTTT. This translates into CATSDPNTEAFF.

With regard to this clonotype: A clone one base away is much larger, so this may be a read error. This chain joins TRBV6-1 and TRBJ2-7; no clear D gene. The closer fit of TRBJ2-1 to the DNA end suggests the J call may be wrong. This CDR3 spans 13 amino acids. CDR1 and CDR2 (germline): MNHNS, SASEGT. The CDR3: CASSQETVYEQFF. The DNA of the CDR3 is TGTGCCAGCAGCCAAGAGACGGTTTACGAGCAGTTCTTC.

At least ten counts were recorded for this clonotype. V and J are TRBV27 and TRBJ2-1; 15 positions match TRBD2. The V and J ends lost 5 bases and 3 bases, in that order; junction bases with no gene match: 2. The V gene's germline CDR1 is MNHEY and CDR2 SMNVEV (reference sequence). This CDR3 region has 16 residues. CDR3 region: CASSRTSGRVYNEQFF. CDR3 DNA: TGTGCCAGCAGTAGGACTAGCGGGAGGGTCTACAATGAGCAGTTCTTC.

This clonotype was counted between two and nine times. CDR3 loop: CSVEMGWAGELFF. The CDR3 coding sequence is TGCAGCGTTGAAATGGGGTGGGCCGGGGAGCTGTTTTTT. This chain connects TRBV29-1 to TRBJ2-2; D is unresolved. CDR1 is SQVTM, CDR2 ANQGSEA, per germline. The CDR3 contains 13 residues. V was shortened by 2 bases and J by 6 bases, with 10 bases between the two germline ends.

This clonotype has just a few counts. CDR3 in DNA: TGTGCCAGCAGCCCGGGACAGGGTGTCGAGCAGTACTTC. It translates to CASSPGQGVEQYF. This chain joins TRBV7-6 and TRBJ2-7, with 9 bases matching TRBD1. The germline V gene encodes CDR1 SGHVS and CDR2 FNYEAQ. V lost 5 bases to trimming and J lost 6 bases; unmatched junction nucleotides: 5. The CDR3 has 13 residues.

CDR3 nucleotide sequence: TGCAGTGCTTTCTTAGGGACAGGGGTCTTCACTGAAGCTTTCTTT. This sequence encodes CSAFLGTGVFTEAFF. V is TRBV20-1 and J is TRBJ1-1; TRBD1 agrees at 10 bases. V lost 5 bases and J lost 4; bases outside the gene matches: 10. This CDR3 has 15 residues. CDR1 and CDR2 (germline): DFQATT, SNEGSKA (reference sequence).

This clonotype has just a few counts. The chain couples TRBV19 to TRBJ2-4; weak D call: TRBD2 (6 bases). Germline V lookup: CDR1 LNHDA, CDR2 SQIVND (reference sequence). V was pared by 2 bases and J by 6 bases, with 11 bases between. CDR3 length: 14 residues. CDR3 nucleotides: TGTGCCAGTAGTATACGGGGGACGGGAAACATTCAGTACTTC. Its protein is CASSIRGTGNIQYF.

Many counts were recorded for this clonotype. The rearrangement links TRBV2 to TRBJ1-2; 11 bases fit TRBD1. V lost 4 bases and J lost 5; bases outside the gene matches: 6. CDR3 length equals 15 residues. CDR1 and CDR2 from the germline V gene are SNHLY and FYNNEI. CDR3 DNA sequence: TGTGCCAGCAGTGTCGGACAGGGGGCGGCATATGGCTACACCTTC. It encodes CASSVGQGAAYGYTF.

The gene calls are TRBV7-9 and TRBJ2-7; weak D call: TRBD1 (5 bases). Trimming left V 4 bases short and J 1 base short, with 14 bases between. Germline CDR1 and CDR2: SEHNR and FQNEAQ (reference sequence). This CDR3 contains 15 residues. The CDR3 DNA follows: TGTGCCAGCAGCTCAGTAGACAGACCTTCCTACGAGCAGTACTTC. This translates into CASSSVDRPSYEQYF.

This clonotype was recorded a few times. The V gene is TRBV7-9, the J gene TRBJ1-3; no clear D. The CDR3 is 15 amino acids. Per germline, CDR1 SEHNR and CDR2 FQNEAQ (reference sequence). V lost 2 bases and J 2 bases, leaving 10 bases between the germline ends. CDR3 DNA: TGTGCCAGCAGCTTAAATGGGAGTCCTGGAAACACCATATATTTT. Protein sequence: CASSLNGSPGNTIYF.

This clonotype was counted between two and nine times. The chain links TRBV3-1 to TRBJ1-2, with D perhaps TRBD1 (5 bases). The ends were cut back, 6 bases at V and 1 base at J, with 12 bases in the middle. The CDR3 spans 14 residues. The germline gives CDR1 LGHDT, CDR2 YNNKEL (reference sequence). CDR3 amino acids: CASRLGGGNYGYTF. CDR3 bases: TGTGCCAGCAGACTTGGGGGGGGTAACTATGGCTACACCTTC.

This clonotype has at least ten counts. The chain employs TRBV12-3 or TRBV12-4 and TRBJ1-5; D remains unclear. The CDR3 is made up of 14 amino acids. V was trimmed by 4 bases and J by 4 bases, leaving 11 bases between them. CDR3 coding DNA: TGTGCCAGCAGTTCCGCGGACCTAAATCAGCCCCAGCATTTT. The encoded protein is CASSSADLNQPQHF.

Of note for this clonotype: This clone may be a read error of a much larger clone one base away. The V gene is TRBV6-1, the J gene TRBJ2-3; the D gene is possibly TRBD1 (7 bases). This CDR3 has 18 amino acids. The germline V gene encodes CDR1 MNHNS and CDR2 SASEGT. The CDR3 DNA reads TGTGCCAGCAGTCGAAGGGGGCGGGATTTTACTCCGTCAGATACGGAGTATTTT. Its protein product is CASSRRGRDFTPSDTEYF.

This clonotype was observed many times. The CDR3 loop reads CASSPVATISYEQYF. Here the CDR3 DNA reads TGTGCCAGCAGCCCCGTAGCGACTATCTCCTACGAGCAGTACTTC. The chain has TRBV6-1 and TRBJ2-7, with a possible D match to TRBD2 (5 bases). The V gene's germline CDR1 is MNHNS and CDR2 SASEGT. This CDR3 has 15 amino acids. Trimming cost V 6 bases and J 0 bases, with 15 bases left between them.

This clonotype was observed many times. The chain couples TRBV7-8 to TRBJ2-1, with D uncertain. CDR3 size: 11 residues. The germline V gene encodes CDR1 SGHVS and CDR2 FQNEAQ. The germline V and J ends were trimmed by 5 bases and 10 bases, with 9 bases remaining between them. The CDR3 nucleotides are TGTGCCAGCAGCGCTGAAGGGGAGCAGTTCTTC. Encoded protein: CASSAEGEQFF.

This clonotype was recorded a few times. The chain employs TRBV27 and TRBJ1-1, with a tentative D call TRBD1 (5 bases). Germline V gives CDR1 MNHEY, CDR2 SMNVEV (reference sequence). Trimming took off 2 bases at V and 2 bases at J, with 12 bases between the two ends. CDR3 length equals 15 residues. The CDR3 DNA sequence: TGTGCCAGCAGTTTAGATGGGGGGACTAACACTGAAGCTTTCTTT. Translation: CASSLDGGTNTEAFF.